This T cell receptor (beta chain) was sequenced for a study of a mutant IDH1 vaccine in newly diagnosed glioma. Comment on this clone: Its antigen is still unknown.

CDR3 length: 14 amino acids. Germline V gene lookup returns CDR1 SNHLY and CDR2 FYNNEI. V lost 1 base, J lost 7 bases, and 13 bases lay in between. Profiled with immunoSEQ multiplex PCR; TCRdb holds only in-frame clones, not every one. The sample has roughly 26,000 clones; around four fifths are singletons. Described time point: week 35, safety follow-up. Every vaccine dose comprised 300 ug of mutant IDH1 20-mer peptide plus topical imiquimod. The clonotype was recovered from a man younger than 40 with glioma. The V gene is TRBV2, the J gene TRBJ1-2, with D perhaps TRBD1 (6 bases). The material was PBMCs, obtained from a glioma patient whose treatment included an IDH1 peptide vaccine. The CDR3 DNA follows: TGTGCCAGCAGTGAAGACACAGGGTCGGCTGGCTACACCTTC. Translating gives CASSEDTGSAGYTF.